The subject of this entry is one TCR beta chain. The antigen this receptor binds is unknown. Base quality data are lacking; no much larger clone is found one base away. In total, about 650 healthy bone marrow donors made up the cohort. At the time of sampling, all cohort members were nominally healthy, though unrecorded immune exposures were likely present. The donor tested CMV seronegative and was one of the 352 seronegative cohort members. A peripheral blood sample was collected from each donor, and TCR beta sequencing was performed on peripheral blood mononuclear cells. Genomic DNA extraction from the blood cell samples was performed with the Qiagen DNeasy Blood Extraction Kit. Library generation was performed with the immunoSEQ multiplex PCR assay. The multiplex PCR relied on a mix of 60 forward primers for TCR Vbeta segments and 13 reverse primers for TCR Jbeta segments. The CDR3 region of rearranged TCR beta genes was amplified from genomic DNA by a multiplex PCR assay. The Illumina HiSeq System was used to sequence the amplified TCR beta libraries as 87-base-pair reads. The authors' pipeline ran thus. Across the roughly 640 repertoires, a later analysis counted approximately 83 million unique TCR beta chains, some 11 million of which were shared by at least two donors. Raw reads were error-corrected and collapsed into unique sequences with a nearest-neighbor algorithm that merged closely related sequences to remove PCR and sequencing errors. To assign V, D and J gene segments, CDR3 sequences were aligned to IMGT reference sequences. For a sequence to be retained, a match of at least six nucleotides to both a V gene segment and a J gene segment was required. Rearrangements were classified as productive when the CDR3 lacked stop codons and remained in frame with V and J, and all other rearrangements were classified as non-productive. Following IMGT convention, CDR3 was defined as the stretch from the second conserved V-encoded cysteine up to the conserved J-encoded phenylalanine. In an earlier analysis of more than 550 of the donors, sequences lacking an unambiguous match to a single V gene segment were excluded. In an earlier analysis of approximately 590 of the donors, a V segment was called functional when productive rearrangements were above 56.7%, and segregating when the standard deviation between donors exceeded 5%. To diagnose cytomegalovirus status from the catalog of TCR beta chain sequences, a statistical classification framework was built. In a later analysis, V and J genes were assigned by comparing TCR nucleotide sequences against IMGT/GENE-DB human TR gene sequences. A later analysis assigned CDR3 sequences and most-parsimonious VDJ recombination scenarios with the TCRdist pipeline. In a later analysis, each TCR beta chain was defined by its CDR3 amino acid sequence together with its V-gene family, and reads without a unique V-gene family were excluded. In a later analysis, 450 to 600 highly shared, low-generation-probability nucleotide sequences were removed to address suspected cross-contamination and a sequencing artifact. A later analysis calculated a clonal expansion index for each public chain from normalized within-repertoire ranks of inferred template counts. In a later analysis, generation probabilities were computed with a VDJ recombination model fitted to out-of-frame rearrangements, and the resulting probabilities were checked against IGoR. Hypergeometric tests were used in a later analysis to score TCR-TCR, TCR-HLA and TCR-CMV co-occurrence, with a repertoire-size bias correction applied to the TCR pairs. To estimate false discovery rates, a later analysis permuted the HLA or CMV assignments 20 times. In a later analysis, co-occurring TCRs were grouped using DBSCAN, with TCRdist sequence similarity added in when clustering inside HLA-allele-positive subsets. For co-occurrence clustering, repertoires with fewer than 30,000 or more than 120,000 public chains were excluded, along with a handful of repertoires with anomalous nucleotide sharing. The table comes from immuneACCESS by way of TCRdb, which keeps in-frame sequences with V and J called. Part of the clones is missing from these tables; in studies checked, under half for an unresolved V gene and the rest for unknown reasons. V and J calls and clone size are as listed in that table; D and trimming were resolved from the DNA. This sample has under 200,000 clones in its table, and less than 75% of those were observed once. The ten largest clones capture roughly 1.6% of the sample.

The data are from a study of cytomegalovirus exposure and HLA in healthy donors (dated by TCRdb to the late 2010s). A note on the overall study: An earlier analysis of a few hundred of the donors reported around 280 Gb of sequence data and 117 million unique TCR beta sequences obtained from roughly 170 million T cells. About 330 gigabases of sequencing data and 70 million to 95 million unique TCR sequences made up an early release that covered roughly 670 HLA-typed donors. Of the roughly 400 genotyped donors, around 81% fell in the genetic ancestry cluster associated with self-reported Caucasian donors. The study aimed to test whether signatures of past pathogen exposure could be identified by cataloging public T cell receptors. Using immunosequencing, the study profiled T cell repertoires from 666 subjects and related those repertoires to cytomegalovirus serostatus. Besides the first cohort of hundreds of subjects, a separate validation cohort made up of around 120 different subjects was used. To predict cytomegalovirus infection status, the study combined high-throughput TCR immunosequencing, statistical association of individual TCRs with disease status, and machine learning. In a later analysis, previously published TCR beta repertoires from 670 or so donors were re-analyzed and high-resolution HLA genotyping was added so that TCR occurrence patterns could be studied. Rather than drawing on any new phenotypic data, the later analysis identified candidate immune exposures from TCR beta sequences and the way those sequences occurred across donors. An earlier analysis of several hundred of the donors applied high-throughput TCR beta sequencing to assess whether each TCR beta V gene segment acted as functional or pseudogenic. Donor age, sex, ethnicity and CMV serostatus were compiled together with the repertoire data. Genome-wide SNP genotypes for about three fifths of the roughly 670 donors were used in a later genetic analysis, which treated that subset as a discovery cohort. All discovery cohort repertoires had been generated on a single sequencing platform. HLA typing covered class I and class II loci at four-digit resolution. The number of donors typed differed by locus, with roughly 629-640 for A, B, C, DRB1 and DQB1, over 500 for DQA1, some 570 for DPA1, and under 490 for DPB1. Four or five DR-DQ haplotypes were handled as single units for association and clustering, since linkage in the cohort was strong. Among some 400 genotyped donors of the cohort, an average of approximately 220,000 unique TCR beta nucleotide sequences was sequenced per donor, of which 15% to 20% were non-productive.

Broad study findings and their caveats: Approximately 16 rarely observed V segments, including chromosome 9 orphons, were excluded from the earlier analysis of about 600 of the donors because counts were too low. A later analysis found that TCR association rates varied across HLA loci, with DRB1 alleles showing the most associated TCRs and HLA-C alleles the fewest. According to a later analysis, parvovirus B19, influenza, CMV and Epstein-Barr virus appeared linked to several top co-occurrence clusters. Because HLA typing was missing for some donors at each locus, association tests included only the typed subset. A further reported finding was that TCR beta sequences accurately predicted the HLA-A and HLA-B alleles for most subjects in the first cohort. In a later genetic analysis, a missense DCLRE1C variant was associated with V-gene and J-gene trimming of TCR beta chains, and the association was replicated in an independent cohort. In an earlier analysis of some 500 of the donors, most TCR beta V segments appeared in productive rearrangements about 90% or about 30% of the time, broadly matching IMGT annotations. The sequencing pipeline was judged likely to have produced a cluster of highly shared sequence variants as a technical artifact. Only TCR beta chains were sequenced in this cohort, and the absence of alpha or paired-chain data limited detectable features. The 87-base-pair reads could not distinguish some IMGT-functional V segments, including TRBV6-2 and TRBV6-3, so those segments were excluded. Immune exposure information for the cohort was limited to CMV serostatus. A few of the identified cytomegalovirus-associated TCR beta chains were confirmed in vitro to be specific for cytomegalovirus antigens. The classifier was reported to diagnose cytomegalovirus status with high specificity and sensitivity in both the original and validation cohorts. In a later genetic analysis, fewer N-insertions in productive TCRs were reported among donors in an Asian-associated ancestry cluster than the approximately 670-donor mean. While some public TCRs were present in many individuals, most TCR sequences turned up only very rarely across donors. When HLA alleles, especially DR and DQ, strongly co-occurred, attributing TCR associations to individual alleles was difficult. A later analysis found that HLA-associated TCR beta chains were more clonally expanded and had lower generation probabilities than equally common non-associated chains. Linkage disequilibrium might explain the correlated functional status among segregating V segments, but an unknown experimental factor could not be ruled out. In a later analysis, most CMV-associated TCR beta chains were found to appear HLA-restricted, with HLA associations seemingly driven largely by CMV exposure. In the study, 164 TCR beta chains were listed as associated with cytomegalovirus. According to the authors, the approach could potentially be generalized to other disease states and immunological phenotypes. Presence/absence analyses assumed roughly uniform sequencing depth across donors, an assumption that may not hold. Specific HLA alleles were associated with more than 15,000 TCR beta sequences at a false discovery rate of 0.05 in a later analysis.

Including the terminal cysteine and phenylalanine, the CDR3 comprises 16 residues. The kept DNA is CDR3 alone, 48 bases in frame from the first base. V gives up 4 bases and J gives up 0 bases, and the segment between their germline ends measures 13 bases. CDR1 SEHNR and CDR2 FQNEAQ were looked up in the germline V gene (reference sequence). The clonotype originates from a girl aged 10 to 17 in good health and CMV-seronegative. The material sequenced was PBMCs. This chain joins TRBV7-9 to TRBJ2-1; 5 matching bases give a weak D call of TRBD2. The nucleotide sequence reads TGTGCCAGCAGCTCCCCGAGGGTGAGCTCCTACAATGAGCAGTTCTTC. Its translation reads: CASSSPRVSSYNEQFF.